Sequencing of this TCR beta chain was carried out in a study of cytomegalovirus exposure and HLA in healthy donors. Study as a whole: The approximately 120 validation repertoires used the same platform as the approximately 700 first-cohort repertoires, a later analysis reported. Study-wide findings and caveats: Across donors, most TCRs were seen rarely, yet some public ones were widespread. Cytomegalovirus association was listed for about 160 TCR beta chains.

The assay was immunoSEQ multiplex PCR, and TCRdb's table has in-frame clones only and misses some. The sample contains 100,000 or so clones, about 83% of which appear only once. This clone came up once. The antigen remains undetermined. Per germline, CDR1 SGHKS and CDR2 YYEKEE (reference sequence). V shed 1 base and J shed 7 bases, with 12 bases lying between them. This CDR3 spans 14 amino acids. The source of this sequence is a young woman in good health and CMV-seronegative. The chain links TRBV5-5 to TRBJ1-5; D gene unclear. Input material: PBMCs. The CDR3 loop reads CASSLRQINQPQHF. In DNA form, the CDR3 reads TGTGCCAGCAGCTTGCGCCAGATAAACCAGCCCCAGCATTTT.